This T cell receptor beta chain was sequenced during a study of T-cell memory formation after mild COVID-19. General study points: Contracting clones from day 15 to 85 had balanced CD4/CD8; later expanders favoured CD4+. In pre-infection memory, a portion of responding clones appeared, which suggested that cross-reactive memory joined. CD4+ contracting clones lay mainly in CM and EM, CD8+ ones in EMRA.

As regards this clonotype: Antigen: not known.

Germline V gene lookup returns CDR1 SGDLS and CDR2 YYNGEE. The CDR3 has 14 residues. V was shortened by 4 bases and J by 5 bases, with 15 bases between the two germline ends. UMIs and sample barcodes were carried by the TCR alpha and TCR beta cDNA libraries that 5'RACE produced using constant-segment primers. TCRdb fed the 5' RACE reads into MiXCR, producing one record per CDR3 protein. The sample yields 400,000 to 500,000 distinct CDR3 sequences, around 18% seen once. The clonotype was recovered from an adult woman who had mild COVID-19 (a few samples of this study predate the infection). Cell type and time point are not known. The sequencing input was PBMCs or a T cell subset sorted from them (not recorded which). The chain recombines TRBV9 with TRBJ2-5, with a weak D call TRBD2 (5 bases). The CDR3 protein is CASSTSTGGETQYF. CDR3 bases: TGTGCCAGCAGCACGTCTACGGGCGGGGAGACCCAGTACTTC.